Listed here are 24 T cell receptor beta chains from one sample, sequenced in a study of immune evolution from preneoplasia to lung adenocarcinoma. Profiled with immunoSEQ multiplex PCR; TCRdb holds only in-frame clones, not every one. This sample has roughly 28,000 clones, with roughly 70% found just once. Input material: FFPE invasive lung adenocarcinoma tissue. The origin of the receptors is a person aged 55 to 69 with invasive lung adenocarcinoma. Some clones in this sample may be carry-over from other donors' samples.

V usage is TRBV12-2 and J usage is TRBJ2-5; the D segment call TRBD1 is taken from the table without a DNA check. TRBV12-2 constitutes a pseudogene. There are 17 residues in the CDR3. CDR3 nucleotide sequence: TGTGCAAGTCGCTGGCCGGGGCCTTGGGGACAGGGGGAGACCCAGTACTTC. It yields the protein CASRWPGPWGQGETQYF.

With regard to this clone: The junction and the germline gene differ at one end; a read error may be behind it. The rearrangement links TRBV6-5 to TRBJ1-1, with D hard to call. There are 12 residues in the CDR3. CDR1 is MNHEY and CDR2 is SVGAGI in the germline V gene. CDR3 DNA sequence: TGTGCCAGCAGTTCTCGGAACACTGAAGTTTTCTTT. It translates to CASSSRNTEVFF.

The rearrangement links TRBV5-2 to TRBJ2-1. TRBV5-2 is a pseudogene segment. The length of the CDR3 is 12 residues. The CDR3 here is CASSQGAREQFF. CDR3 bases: TGCGCCAGCAGCCAAGGAGCCAGGGAGCAGTTCTTC.

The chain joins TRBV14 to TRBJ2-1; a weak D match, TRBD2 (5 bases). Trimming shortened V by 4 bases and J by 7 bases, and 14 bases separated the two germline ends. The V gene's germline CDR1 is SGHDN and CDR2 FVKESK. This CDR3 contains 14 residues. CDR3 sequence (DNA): TGTGCCAGCAGCCGGTCTAGCTTTGGTAATGAGCAGTTCTTC. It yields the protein CASSRSSFGNEQFF.

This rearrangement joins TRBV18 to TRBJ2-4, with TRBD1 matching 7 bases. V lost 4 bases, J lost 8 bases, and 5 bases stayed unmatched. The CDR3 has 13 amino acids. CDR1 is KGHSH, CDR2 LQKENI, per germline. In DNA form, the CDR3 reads TGTGCCAGCTCACAGGGGGCAAGGGACATTCAGTACTTC. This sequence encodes CASSQGARDIQYF.

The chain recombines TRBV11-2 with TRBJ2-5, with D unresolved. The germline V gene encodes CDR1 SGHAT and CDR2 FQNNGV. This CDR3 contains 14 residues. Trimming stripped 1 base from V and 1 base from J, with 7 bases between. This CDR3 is CASSLVGPQETQYF. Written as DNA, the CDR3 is TGTGCCAGCAGCTTAGTAGGGCCCCAAGAGACCCAGTACTTC.

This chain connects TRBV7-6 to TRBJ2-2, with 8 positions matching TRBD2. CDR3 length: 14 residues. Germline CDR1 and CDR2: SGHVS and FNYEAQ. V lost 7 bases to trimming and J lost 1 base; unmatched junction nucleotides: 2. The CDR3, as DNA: TGTGCCAGCACCCTAGCGGGGAACACCGGGGAGCTGTTTTTT. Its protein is CASTLAGNTGELFF.

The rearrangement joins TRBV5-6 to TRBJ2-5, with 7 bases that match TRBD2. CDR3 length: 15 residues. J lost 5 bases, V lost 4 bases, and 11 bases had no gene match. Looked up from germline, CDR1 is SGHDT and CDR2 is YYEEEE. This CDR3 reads CASSLRTLGGETQYF. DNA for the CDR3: TGTGCCAGCAGCCTCCGGACTCTGGGGGGGGAGACCCAGTACTTC. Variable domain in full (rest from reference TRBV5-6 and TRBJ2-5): DAGVTQSPTHLIKTRGQQVTLRCSPKSGHDTVSWYQQALGQGPQFIFQYYEEEERQRGNFPDRFSGHQFPNYSSELNVNALLLGDSALYLCASSLRTLGGETQYFGPGTRLLVL.

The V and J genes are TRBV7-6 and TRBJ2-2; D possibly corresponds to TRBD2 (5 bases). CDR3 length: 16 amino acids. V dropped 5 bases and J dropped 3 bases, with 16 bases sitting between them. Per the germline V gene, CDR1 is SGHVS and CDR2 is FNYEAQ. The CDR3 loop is CASSPARTRDTGELFF. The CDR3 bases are TGTGCCAGCAGCCCCGCCCGGACTCGAGACACCGGGGAGCTGTTTTTT.

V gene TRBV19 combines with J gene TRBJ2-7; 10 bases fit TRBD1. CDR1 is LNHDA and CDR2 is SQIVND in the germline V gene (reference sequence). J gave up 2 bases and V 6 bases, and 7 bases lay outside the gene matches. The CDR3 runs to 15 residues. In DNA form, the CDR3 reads TGTGCCAGTAGCTCCGCCGGGACAGGGGCCTACGAGCAGTACTTC. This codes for CASSSAGTGAYEQYF.

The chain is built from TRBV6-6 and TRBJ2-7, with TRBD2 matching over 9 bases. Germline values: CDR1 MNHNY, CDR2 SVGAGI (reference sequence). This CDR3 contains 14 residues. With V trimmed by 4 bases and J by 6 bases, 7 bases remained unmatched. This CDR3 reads CASSSLAGFGEQYF. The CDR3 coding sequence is TGTGCCAGCAGTTCGCTAGCGGGGTTTGGCGAGCAGTACTTC.

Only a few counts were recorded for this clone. The CDR3 DNA reads TGCGCCAGCAGCCTGGCGGGAGGGGGTGACTATGGCTACACCTTC. This translates into CASSLAGGGDYGYTF. The rearrangement links TRBV5-1 to TRBJ1-2, with D possibly TRBD1 on 6 matching bases. CDR1 is SGHRS and CDR2 is YFSETQ in the germline V gene. This CDR3 is 15 amino acids long. Trimming cost V 4 bases and J 3 bases, with 16 bases left between them.

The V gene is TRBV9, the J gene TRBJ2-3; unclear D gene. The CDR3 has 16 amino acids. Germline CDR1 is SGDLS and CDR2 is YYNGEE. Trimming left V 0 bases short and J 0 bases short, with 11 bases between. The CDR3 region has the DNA TGTGCCAGCAGCGTAGGTGGTGGCCCGAGCACAGATACGCAGTATTTT. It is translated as CASSVGGGPSTDTQYF.

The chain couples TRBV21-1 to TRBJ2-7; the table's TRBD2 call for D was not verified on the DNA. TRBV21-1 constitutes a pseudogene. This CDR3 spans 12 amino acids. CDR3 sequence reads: CASSPRFVEQYF. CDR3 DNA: TGTGCCAGCAGCCCGAGGTTTGTCGAGCAGTACTTC.

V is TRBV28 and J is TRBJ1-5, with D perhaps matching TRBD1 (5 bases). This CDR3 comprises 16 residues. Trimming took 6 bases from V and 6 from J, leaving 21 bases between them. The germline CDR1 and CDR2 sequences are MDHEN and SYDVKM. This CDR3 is CASRGVITDGGQPQHF. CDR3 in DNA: TGTGCCAGCAGAGGAGTGATAACCGATGGGGGTCAGCCCCAGCATTTT.

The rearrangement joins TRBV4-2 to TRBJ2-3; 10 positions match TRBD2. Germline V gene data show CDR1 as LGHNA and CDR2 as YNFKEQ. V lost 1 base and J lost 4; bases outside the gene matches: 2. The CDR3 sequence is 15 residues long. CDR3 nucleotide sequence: TGTGCCAGCAGCCAAGCTAGCGGGAGTCCAGATACGCAGTATTTT. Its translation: CASSQASGSPDTQYF.

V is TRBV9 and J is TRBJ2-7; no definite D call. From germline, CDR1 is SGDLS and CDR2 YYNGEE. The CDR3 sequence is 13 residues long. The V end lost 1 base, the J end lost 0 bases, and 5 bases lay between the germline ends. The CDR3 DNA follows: TGTGCCAGCAGCGTAACAGACTCCTACGAGCAGTACTTC. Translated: CASSVTDSYEQYF. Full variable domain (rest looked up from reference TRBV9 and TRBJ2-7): DSGVTQTPKHLITATGQRVTLRCSPRSGDLSVYWYQQSLDQGLQFLIQYYNGEERAKGNILERFSAQQFPDLHSELNLSSLELGDSALYFCASSVTDSYEQYFGPGTRLTVT.

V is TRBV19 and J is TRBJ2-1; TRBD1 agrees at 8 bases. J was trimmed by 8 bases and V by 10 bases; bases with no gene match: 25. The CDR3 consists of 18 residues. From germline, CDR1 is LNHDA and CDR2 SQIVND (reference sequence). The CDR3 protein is CATIPRGPGGGGVDEQFF. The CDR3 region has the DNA TGTGCCACTATCCCCAGGGGGCCTGGGGGCGGCGGGGTGGATGAGCAGTTCTTC.

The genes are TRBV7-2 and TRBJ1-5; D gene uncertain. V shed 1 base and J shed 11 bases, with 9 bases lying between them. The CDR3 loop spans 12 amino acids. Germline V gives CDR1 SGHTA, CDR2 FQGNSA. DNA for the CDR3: TGTGCCAGCAGCTTAGAGGGAGGTACCCAGCATTTT. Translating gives CASSLEGGTQHF.

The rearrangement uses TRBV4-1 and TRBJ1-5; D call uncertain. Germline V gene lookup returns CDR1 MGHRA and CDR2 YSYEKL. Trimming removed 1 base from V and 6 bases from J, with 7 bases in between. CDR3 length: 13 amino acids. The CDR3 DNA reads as TGCGCCAGCAGCCAAGGCCTGACTCAGCCCCAGCATTTT. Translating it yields CASSQGLTQPQHF.

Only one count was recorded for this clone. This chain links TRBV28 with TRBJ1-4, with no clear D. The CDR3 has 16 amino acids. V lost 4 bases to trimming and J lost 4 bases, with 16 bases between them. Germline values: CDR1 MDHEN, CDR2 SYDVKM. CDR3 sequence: CASSSLWGTSNEKLFF. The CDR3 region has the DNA TGTGCCAGCAGTTCATTATGGGGTACGAGTAATGAAAAACTGTTTTTT.

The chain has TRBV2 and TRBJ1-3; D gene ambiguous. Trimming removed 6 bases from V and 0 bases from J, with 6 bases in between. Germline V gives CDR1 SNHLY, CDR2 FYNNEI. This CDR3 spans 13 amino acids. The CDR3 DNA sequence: TGTGCCAGCAGCAGAGACTCTGGAAACACCATATATTTT. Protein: CASSRDSGNTIYF.

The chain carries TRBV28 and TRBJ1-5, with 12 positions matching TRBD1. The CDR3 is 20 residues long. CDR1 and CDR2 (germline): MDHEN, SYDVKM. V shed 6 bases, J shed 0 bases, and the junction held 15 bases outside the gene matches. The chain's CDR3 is CASSTRDRGPEDNSNQPQHF. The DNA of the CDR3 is TGTGCCAGCAGCACCCGGGACAGGGGGCCCGAAGACAATAGCAATCAGCCCCAGCATTTT.

The CDR3 sequence: CASSFGPDTQYF. The CDR3 DNA reads as TGTGCCAGCAGTTTTGGTCCAGATACGCAGTATTTT. This chain joins TRBV27 and TRBJ2-3; no clear D gene. V was clipped by 3 bases and J by 4 bases, with 5 bases between them. This CDR3 spans 12 amino acids. Germline-derived CDR1 and CDR2 are MNHEY and SMNVEV (reference sequence).